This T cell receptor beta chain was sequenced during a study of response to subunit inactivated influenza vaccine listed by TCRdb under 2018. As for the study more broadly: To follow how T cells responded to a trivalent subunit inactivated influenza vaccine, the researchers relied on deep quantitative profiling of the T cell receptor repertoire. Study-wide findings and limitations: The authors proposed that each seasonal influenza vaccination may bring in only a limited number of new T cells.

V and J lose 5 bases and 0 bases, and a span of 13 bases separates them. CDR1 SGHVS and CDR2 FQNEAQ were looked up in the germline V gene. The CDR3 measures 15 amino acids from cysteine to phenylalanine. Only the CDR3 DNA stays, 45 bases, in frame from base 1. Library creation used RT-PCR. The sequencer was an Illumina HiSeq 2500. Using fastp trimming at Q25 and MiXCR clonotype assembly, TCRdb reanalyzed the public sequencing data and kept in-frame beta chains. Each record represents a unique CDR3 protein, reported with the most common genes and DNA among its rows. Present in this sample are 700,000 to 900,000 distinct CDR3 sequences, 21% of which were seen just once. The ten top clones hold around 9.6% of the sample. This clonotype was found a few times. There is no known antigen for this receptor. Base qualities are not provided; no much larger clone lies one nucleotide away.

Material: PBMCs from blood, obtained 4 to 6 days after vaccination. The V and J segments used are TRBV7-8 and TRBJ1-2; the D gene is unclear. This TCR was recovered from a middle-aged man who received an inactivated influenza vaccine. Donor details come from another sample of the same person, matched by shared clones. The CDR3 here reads CASSQTGRSNYGYTF. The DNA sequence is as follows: TGTGCCAGCAGCCAAACCGGGAGATCTAACTATGGCTACACCTTC.